This T cell receptor (beta chain) emerged from a study of cytomegalovirus exposure and HLA in healthy donors. Notes on this clone: Its antigen remains unidentified.

The repertoire was sequenced with immunoSEQ multiplex PCR; TCRdb's copy has only in-frame clones and lacks some. Of approximately 270,000 clones in the sample, nearly 90% were seen once. Study-level findings and limits: The investigators catalogued 150 to 200 TCR beta chains as cytomegalovirus-associated.

The CDR3 has 14 amino acids. The germline V gene encodes CDR1 MGHDK and CDR2 SYGVNS. V dropped 3 bases and J dropped 0 bases, with 9 bases sitting between them. The sample consisted of PBMCs. The chain has TRBV25-1 and TRBJ2-7, with D unclear. The TCR was taken from a woman under 30 in good health and CMV-seronegative. CDR3: CASSDPTTSYEQYF. The DNA of the CDR3 is TGTGCCAGCAGTGACCCGACAACCTCCTACGAGCAGTACTTC.